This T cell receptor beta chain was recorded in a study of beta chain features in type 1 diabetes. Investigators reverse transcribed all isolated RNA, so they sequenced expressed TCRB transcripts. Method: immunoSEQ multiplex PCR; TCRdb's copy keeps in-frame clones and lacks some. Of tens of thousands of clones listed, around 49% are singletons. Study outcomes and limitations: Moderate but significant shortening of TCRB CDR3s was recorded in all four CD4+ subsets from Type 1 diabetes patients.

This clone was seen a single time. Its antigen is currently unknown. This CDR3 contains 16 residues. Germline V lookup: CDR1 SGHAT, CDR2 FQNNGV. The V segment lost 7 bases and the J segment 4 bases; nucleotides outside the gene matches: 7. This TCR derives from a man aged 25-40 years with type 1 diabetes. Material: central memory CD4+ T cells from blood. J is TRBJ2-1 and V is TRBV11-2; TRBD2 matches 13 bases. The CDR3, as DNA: TGTGCCAGCATCCGACTAGCGGGGGGTCGATACAATGAGCAGTTCTTC. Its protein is CASIRLAGGRYNEQFF.